This T cell receptor (beta chain) was sequenced in a study of T cells in Graves' hyperthyroidism and ophthalmopathy. In this sample, this clonotype turned up many times. Trimming stripped 4 bases from V and 9 bases from J, with 10 bases between. Germline V gene data show CDR1 as LGHDT and CDR2 as YNNKEL (reference sequence). CDR3 length: 12 amino acids. Regions amplified from RNA transcripts were the TCR beta CDR3 regions. The primer set for the first-round RT-PCR of the TCR CDR3 was HTBI. TCRdb fed the multiplex PCR reads into MiXCR, producing one record per CDR3 protein. In the table there are 400,000 or so distinct CDR3 sequences, roughly 15% of which are singletons.

This receptor was obtained from a woman between 55 and 75 years old with Graves' ophthalmopathy. Sequencing was performed on blood. The rearrangement joins TRBV3-1 to TRBJ2-1; D remains unclear. CDR3 sequence (DNA): TGTGCCAGCAGCCGAAGTCCGGTTGAGCAGTTCTTC. It codes for CASSRSPVEQFF.